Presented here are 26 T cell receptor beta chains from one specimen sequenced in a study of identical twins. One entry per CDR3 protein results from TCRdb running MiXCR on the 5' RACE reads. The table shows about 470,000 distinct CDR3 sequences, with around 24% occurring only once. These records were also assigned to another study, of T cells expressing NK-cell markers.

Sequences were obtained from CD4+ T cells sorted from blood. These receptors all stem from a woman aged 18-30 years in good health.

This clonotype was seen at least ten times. CDR3 region: CASSLGQGYGYTF. DNA for the CDR3: TGTGCCAGCAGCTTAGGACAGGGCTATGGCTACACCTTC. The chain links TRBV7-2 to TRBJ1-2; 7 bases are shared with TRBD1. The CDR3 loop spans 13 amino acids. Trimming removed 1 base from V and 4 bases from J; junction bases left unmatched: 0. CDR1 is SGHTA and CDR2 is FQGNSA in the germline V gene.

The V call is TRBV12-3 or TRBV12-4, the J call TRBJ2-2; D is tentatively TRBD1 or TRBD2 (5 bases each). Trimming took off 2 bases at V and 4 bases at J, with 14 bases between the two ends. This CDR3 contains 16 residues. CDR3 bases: TGTGCCAGCAGTTTATATTGGGGGATTGGCACCGGGGAGCTGTTTTTT. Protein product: CASSLYWGIGTGELFF.

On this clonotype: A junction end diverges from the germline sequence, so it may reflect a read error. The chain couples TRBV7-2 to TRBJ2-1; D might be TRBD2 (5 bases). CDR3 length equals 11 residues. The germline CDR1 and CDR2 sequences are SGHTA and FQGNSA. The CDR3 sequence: CASSLRENNIF. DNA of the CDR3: TGTGCCAGCAGCTTAAGGGAGAATAATATTTTC.

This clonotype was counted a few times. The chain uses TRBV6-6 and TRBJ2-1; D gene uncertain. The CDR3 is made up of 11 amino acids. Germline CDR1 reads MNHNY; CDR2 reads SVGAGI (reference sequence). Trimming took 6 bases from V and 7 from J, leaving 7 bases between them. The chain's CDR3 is CASRDRNEQFF. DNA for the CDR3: TGTGCCAGCAGGGACCGAAATGAGCAGTTCTTC.

The CDR3 region has the DNA TGCAGCGTGGACATACGGACAAGTGAGCAGTTCTTC. Amino acids: CSVDIRTSEQFF. The chain uses TRBV29-1 and TRBJ2-1; maybe TRBD1 (5 bases). This CDR3 comprises 12 residues. In germline, CDR1 is SQVTM, CDR2 ANQGSEA. V was clipped by 6 bases and J by 9 bases, with 15 bases between them.

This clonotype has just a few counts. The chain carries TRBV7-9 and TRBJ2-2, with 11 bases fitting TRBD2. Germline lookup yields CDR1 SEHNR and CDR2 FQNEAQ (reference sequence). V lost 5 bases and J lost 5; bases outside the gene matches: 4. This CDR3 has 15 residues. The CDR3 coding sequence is TGTGCCAGCAGCGGGACTAGCGGATTGACCGGGGAGCTGTTTTTT. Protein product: CASSGTSGLTGELFF. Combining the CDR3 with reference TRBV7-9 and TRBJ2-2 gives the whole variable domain DTGVSQNPRHKITKRGQNVTFRCDPISEHNRLYWYRQTLGQGPEFLTYFQNEAQLEKSRLLSDRFSAERPKGSFSTLEIQRTEQGDSAMYLCASSGTSGLTGELFFGEGSRLTVL.

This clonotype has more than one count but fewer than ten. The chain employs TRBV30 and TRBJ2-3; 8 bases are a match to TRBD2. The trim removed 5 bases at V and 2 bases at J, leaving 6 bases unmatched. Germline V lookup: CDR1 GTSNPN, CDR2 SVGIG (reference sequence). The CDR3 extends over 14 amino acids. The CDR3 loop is CAWGLLAVTDTQYF. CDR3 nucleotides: TGTGCCTGGGGGTTACTAGCGGTCACAGATACGCAGTATTTT.

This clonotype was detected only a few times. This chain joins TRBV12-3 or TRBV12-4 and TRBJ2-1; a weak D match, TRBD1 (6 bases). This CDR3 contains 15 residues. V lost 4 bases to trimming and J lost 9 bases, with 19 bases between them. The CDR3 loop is CASSSRVRGSGEQFF. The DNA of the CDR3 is TGTGCCAGCAGTTCGCGTGTTAGGGGGAGTGGTGAGCAGTTCTTC.

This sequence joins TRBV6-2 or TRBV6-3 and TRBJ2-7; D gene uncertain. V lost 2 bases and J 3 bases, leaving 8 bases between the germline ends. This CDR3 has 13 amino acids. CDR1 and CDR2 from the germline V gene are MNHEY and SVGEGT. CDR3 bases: TGTGCCAGCAGTTACCTTGGGGTCTACGAGCAGTACTTC. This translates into CASSYLGVYEQYF.

CDR3 loop: CAWSYHTYQETQYF. CDR3 bases: TGTGCCTGGAGTTACCACACGTACCAAGAGACCCAGTACTTC. This chain uses TRBV30 with TRBJ2-5; unclear D gene. The CDR3 consists of 14 residues. V lost 2 bases and J lost 0, with 10 bases in between. Germline V gives CDR1 GTSNPN, CDR2 SVGIG (reference sequence).

As DNA, the CDR3 is TGCAGTGCTAGGCCAGGGGGGCATGGCTACACCTTC. It encodes CSARPGGHGYTF. The chain is built from TRBV20-1 and TRBJ1-2; 7 bases are shared with TRBD1. The CDR3 is 12 amino acids. Losses at the gene ends were 3 bases for V and 6 bases for J; bases not matched to a gene: 4. CDR1 and CDR2 (germline): DFQATT, SNEGSKA (reference sequence).

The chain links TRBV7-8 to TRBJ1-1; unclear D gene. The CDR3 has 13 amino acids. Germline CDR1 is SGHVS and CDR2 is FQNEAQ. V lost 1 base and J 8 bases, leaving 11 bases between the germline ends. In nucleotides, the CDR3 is TGTGCCAGCAGCTTAGTCAGGACGGCAGAAGCTTTCTTT. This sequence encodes CASSLVRTAEAFF.

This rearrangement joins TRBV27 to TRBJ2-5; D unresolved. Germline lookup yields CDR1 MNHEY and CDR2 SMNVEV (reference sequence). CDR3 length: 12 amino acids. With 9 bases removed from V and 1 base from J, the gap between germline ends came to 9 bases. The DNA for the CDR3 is TGTGCCAGGGGGTTGCTCCAAGAGACCCAGTACTTC. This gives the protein CARGLLQETQYF.

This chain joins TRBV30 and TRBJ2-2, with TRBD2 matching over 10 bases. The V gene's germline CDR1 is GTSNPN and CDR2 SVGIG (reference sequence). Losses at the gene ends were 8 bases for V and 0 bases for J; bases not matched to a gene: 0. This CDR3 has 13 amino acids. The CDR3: CASGRANTGELFF. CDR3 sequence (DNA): TGTGCCAGCGGGAGGGCGAACACCGGGGAGCTGTTTTTT. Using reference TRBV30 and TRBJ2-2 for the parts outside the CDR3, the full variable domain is SQTIHQWPATLVQPVGSPLSLECTVEGTSNPNLYWYRQAAGRGLQLLFYSVGIGQISSEVPQNLSASRPQDRQFILSSKKLLLSDSGFYLCASGRANTGELFFGEGSRLTVL.

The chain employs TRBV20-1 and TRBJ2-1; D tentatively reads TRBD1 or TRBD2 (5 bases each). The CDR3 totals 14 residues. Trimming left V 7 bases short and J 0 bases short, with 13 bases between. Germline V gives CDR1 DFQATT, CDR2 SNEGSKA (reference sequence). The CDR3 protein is CSGGNLSSYNEQFF. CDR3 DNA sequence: TGCAGTGGGGGGAACCTCAGCTCCTACAATGAGCAGTTCTTC.

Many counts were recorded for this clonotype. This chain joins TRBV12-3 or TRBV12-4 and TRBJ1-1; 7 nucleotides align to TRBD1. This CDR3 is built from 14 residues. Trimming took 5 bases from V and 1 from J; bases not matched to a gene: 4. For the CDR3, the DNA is TGTGCCAGCAGTCGAGACAGGGCGAACACTGAAGCTTTCTTT. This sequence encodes CASSRDRANTEAFF.

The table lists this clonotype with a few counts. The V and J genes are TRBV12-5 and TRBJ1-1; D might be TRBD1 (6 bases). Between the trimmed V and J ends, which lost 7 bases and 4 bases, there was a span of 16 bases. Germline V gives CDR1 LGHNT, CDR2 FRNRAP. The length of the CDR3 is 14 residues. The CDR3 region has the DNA TGTGCTAGTGCCCTACAGGGATTGGTCACTGAAGCTTTCTTT. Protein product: CASALQGLVTEAFF.

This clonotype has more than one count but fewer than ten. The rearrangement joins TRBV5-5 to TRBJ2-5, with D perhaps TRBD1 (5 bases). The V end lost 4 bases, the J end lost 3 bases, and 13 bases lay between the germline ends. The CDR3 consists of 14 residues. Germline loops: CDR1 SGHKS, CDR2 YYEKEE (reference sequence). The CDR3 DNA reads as TGTGCCAGCAGCCCCACCCCCAGGGAAGAGACCCAGTACTTC. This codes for CASSPTPREETQYF.

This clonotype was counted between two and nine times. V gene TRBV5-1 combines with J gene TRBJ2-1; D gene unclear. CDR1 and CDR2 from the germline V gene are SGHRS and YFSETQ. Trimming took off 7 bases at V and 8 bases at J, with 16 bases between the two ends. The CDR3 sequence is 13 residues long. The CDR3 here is CASVPPGGDEQFF. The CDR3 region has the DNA TGCGCCAGCGTACCCCCGGGCGGAGATGAGCAGTTCTTC.

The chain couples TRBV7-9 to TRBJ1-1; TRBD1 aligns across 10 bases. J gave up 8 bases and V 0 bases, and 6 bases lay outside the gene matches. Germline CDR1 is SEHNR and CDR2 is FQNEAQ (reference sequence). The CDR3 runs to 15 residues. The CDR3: CASSLARDRGSEAFF. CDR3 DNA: TGTGCCAGCAGCTTAGCCCGGGACAGGGGATCCGAAGCTTTCTTT.

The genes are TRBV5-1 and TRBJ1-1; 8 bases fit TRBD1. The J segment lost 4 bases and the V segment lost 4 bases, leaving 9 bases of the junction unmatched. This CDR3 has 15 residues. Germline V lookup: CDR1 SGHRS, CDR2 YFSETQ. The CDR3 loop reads CASSPQGAKSTEAFF. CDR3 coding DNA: TGCGCCAGCAGCCCGCAGGGGGCGAAGAGCACTGAAGCTTTCTTT.

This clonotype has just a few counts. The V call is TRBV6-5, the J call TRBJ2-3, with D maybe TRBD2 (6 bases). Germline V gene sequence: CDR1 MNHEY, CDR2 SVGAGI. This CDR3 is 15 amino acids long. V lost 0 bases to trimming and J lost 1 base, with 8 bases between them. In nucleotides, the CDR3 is TGTGCCAGCAGTTACTCGTGGAGGGGCACAGATACGCAGTATTTT. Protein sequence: CASSYSWRGTDTQYF.

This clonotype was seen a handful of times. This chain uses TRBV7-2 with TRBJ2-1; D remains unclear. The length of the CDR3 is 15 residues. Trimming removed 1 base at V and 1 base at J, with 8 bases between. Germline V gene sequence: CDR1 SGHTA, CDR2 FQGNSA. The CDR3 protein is CASSLGWPSYNEQFF. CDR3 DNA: TGTGCCAGCAGCTTAGGGTGGCCGTCCTACAATGAGCAGTTCTTC.

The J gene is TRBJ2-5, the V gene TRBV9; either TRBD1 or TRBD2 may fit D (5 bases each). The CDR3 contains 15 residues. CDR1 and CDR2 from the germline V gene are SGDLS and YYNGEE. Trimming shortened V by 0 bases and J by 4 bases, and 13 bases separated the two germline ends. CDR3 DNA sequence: TGTGCCAGCAGCGTAGAAGGGAGAAGGGGAGAGACCCAGTACTTC. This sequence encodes CASSVEGRRGETQYF.

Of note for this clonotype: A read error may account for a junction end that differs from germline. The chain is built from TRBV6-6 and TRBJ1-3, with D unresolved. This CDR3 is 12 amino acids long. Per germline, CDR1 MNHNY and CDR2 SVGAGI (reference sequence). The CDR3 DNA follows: TGTGCCAGCAGTAACTCTGGAAACACCATATATTTT. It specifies CASSNSGNTIYF.

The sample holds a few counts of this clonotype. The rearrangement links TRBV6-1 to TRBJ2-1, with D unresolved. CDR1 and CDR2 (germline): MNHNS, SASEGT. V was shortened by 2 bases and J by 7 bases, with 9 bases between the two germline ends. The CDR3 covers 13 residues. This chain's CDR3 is CASSEIVENEQFF. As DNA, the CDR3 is TGTGCCAGCAGTGAAATCGTAGAGAATGAGCAGTTCTTC.